This entry lists 10 T cell receptor beta chains sequenced from one sample in a study of graft-versus-host responses after intestinal transplantation. Data came from immunoSEQ multiplex PCR; TCRdb stores just in-frame clones and leaves some out. In the table there are about 88,000 clones, approximately 90% of which are singletons. Which antigens these TCRs recognize remains unknown. The material was unstimulated CD4+ T cells sorted from spleen or lymph node cells, obtained before transplant. These receptors came from a human donor who was the organ donor for an intestinal transplant.

The gene calls are TRBV6-1 and TRBJ2-5; 9 bases line up with TRBD1. The CDR3 has 16 amino acids. Germline CDR1 reads MNHNS; CDR2 reads SASEGT. The V and J ends lost 3 bases and 6 bases, in that order; junction bases with no gene match: 11. The DNA of the CDR3 is TGTGCCAGCAGTGAGCTTTACAGGGGGCTTATGAAGACCCAGTACTTC. The encoded protein is CASSELYRGLMKTQYF.

The gene calls are TRBV30 and TRBJ2-3; D gene uncertain. The germline V gene encodes CDR1 GTSNPN and CDR2 SVGIG (reference sequence). CDR3 size: 13 residues. Trimming removed 0 bases at V and 0 bases at J, with 4 bases between. The CDR3 loop reads CAWSVGSTDTQYF. The CDR3 DNA sequence: TGTGCCTGGAGTGTCGGGAGCACAGATACGCAGTATTTT.

This chain uses TRBV6-1 with TRBJ2-5; D possibly corresponds to TRBD1 (6 bases). The J call may be faulty, since TRBJ2-7 better matches the DNA end. Germline lookup yields CDR1 MNHNS and CDR2 SASEGT. There are 14 residues in the CDR3. The DNA for the CDR3 is TGTGCCAGCAGCGAGCAGGGACACACCCGCGAGCAGTACTTC. This gives the protein CASSEQGHTREQYF.

The gene calls are TRBV6-5 and TRBJ2-7, with TRBD1 matching 7 bases. The CDR3 has 13 residues. J lost 7 bases, V lost 2 bases, and 5 bases had no gene match. Germline V gives CDR1 MNHEY, CDR2 SVGAGI. The CDR3 sequence: CASSYLDRAEQYF. CDR3 sequence (DNA): TGTGCCAGCAGTTACCTAGACAGGGCTGAGCAGTACTTC.

The chain is built from TRBV30 and TRBJ1-1; D is unresolved. There are 12 residues in the CDR3. Trimming cost V 3 bases and J 6 bases, with 11 bases left between them. In germline, CDR1 is GTSNPN, CDR2 SVGIG (reference sequence). In DNA form, the CDR3 reads TGTGCCTGGAGCATGGGCCCCCCTGAAGCTTTCTTT. Protein sequence: CAWSMGPPEAFF.

The chain employs TRBV6-5 and TRBJ2-3, with D maybe TRBD2 (6 bases). The germline gives CDR1 MNHEY, CDR2 SVGAGI. The CDR3 is made up of 15 amino acids. The V end lost 2 bases, the J end lost 4 bases, and 13 bases lay between the germline ends. The CDR3 DNA reads TGTGCCAGCAGTTACAAGACTAGATCCCCAGATACGCAGTATTTT. Its translation is CASSYKTRSPDTQYF.

This clone was detected only once. The rearrangement joins TRBV27 to TRBJ2-7, with no clear D. The CDR3 consists of 16 residues. Between the trimmed V and J ends, which lost 2 bases and 4 bases, there was a span of 18 bases. Germline V gene data show CDR1 as MNHEY and CDR2 as SMNVEV (reference sequence). CDR3 in DNA: TGTGCCAGCAGTTTAATCACTCTACTACAACAATACGAGCAGTACTTC. Translating it yields CASSLITLLQQYEQYF.

CDR3: CASKTTANYGYTF. The CDR3 nucleotides read TGTGCCAGCAAAACGACAGCTAACTATGGCTACACCTTC. The chain links TRBV28 to TRBJ1-2; TRBD1 is a possible D gene (5 bases). V lost 7 bases, J lost 0 bases, and 9 bases lay in between. The germline V gene has CDR1 MDHEN and CDR2 SYDVKM. The CDR3 has 13 amino acids.

This chain uses TRBV19 with TRBJ2-7; TRBD2 matches at 7 bases. The V segment lost 5 bases and the J segment 7 bases; nucleotides outside the gene matches: 14. CDR3 size: 15 residues. Germline V gene sequence: CDR1 LNHDA, CDR2 SQIVND (reference sequence). This chain's CDR3 is CASSQSSGHDGEQYF. Written as DNA, the CDR3 is TGTGCCAGTAGTCAATCTAGCGGACATGACGGGGAGCAGTACTTC.

The V call is TRBV9, the J call TRBJ2-2, with TRBD2 matching 10 bases. The CDR3 runs to 18 residues. J gave up 2 bases and V 3 bases, and 10 bases lay outside the gene matches. Germline CDR1 and CDR2: SGDLS and YYNGEE. The CDR3 coding sequence is TGTGCCAGCAGCGAATCGGTCGGACTAGCGGTTAACACCGGGGAGCTGTTTTTT. It encodes CASSESVGLAVNTGELFF.